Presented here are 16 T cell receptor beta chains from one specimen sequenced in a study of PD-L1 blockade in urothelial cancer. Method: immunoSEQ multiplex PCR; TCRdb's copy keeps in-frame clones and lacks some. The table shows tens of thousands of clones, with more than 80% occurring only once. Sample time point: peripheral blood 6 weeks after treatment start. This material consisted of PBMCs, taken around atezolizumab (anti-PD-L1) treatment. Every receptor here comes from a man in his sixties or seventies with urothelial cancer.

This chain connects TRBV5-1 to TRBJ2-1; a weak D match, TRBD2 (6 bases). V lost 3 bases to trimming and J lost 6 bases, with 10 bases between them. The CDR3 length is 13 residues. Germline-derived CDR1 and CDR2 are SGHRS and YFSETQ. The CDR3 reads CASSSGLTNEQFF. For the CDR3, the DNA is TGCGCCAGCAGCTCGGGACTTACCAATGAGCAGTTCTTC.

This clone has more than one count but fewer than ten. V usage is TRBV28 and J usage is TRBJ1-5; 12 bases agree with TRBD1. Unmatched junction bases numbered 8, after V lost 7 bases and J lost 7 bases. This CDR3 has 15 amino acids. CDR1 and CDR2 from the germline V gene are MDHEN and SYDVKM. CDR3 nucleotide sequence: TGTGCCAGCAATAGGGGACAGGGGGCACAGCAGCCCCAGCATTTT. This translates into CASNRGQGAQQPQHF.

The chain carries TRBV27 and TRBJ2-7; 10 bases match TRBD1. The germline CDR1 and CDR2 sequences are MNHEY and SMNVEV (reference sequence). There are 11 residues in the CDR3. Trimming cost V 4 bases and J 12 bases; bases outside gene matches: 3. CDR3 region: CASSSGTGVYF. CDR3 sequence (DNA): TGTGCCAGCAGTTCCGGGACAGGGGTGTACTTC.

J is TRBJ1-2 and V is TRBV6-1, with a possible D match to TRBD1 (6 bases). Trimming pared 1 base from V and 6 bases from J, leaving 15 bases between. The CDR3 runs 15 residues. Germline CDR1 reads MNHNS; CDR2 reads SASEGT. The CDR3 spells CASSEGGGREDGYTF. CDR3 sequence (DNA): TGTGCCAGCAGTGAAGGCGGGGGCAGGGAGGATGGCTACACCTTC.

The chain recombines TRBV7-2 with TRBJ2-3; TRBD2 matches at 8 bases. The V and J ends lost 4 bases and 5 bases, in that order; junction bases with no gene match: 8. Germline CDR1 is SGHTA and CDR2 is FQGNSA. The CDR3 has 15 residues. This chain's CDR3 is CASSSRAGVGDTQYF. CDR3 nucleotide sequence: TGTGCCAGCAGCTCCAGAGCGGGAGTAGGAGATACGCAGTATTTT.

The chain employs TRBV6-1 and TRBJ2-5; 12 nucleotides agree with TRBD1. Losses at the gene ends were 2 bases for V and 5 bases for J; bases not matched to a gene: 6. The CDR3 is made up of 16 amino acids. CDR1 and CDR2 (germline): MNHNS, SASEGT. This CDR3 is CASSELGQGAGETQYF. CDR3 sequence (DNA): TGTGCCAGCAGTGAACTGGGACAGGGGGCCGGGGAGACCCAGTACTTC.

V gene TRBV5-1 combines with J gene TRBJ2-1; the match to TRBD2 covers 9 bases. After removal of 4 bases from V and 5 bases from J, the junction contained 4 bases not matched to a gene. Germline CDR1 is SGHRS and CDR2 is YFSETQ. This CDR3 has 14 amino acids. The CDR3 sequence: CASSLSGRDNEQFF. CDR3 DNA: TGCGCCAGCAGCCTTAGCGGGAGAGACAATGAGCAGTTCTTC. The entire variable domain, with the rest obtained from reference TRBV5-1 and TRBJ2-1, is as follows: KAGVTQTPRYLIKTRGQQVTLSCSPISGHRSVSWYQQTPGQGLQFLFEYFSETQRNKGNFPGRFSGRQFSNSRSEMNVSTLELGDSALYLCASSLSGRDNEQFFGPGTRLTVL.

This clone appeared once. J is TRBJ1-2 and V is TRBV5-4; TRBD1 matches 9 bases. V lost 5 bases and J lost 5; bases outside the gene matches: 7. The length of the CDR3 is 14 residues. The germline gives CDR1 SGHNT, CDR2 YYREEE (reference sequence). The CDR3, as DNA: TGTGCCAGCAGTCCCACCGGGACAGGGTATGGCTACACCTTC. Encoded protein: CASSPTGTGYGYTF.

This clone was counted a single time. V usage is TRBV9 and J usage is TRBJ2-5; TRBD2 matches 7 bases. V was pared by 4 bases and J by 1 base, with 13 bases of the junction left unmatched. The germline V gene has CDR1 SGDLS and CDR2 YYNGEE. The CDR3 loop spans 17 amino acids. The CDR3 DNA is TGTGCCAGCAGCCCCCCGGGAGCGGGACGTATCCAAGAGACCCAGTACTTC. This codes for CASSPPGAGRIQETQYF.

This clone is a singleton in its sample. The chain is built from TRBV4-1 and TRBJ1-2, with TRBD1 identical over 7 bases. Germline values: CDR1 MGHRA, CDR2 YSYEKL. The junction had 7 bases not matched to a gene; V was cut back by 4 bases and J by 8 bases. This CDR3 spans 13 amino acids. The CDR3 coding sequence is TGCGCCAGCAGCCTGGCAGGGGGTGGCGGCTACACCTTC. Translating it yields CASSLAGGGGYTF.

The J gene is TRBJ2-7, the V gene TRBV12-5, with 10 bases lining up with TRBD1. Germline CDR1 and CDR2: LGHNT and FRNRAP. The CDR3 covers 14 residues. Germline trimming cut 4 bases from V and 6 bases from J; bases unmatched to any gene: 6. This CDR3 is CASGSRGQGLEQYF. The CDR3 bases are TGTGCTAGTGGTTCCAGGGGACAGGGGCTCGAGCAGTACTTC.

As DNA, the CDR3 is TGTGCCAGCAGGTACAGGGGGCAGATCCTTTACGAGCAGTACTTC. It encodes CASRYRGQILYEQYF. J is TRBJ2-7 and V is TRBV6-1; 9 bases align to TRBD1. The CDR3 is 15 amino acids. With V trimmed by 6 bases and J by 4 bases, 10 bases remained unmatched. Germline V gene sequence: CDR1 MNHNS, CDR2 SASEGT.

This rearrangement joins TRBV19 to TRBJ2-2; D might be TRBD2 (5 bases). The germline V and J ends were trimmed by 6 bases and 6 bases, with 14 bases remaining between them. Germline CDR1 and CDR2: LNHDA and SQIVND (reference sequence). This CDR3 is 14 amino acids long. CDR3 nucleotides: TGTGCCAGTAGCCGAGGTGGGGAGCCCGGGGAGCTGTTTTTT. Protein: CASSRGGEPGELFF.

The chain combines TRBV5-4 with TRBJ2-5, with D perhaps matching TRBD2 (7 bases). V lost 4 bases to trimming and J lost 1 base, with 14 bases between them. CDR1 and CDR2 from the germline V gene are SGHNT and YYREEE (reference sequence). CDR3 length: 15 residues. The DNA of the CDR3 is TGTGCCAGCAGCGCTCGGCGGGGGCTCCAAGAGACCCAGTACTTC. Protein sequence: CASSARRGLQETQYF.

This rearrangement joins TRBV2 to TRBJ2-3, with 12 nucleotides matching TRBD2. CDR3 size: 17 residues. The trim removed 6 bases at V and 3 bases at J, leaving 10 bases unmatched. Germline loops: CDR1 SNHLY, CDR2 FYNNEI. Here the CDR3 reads CASSKGVTSGRTDTQYF. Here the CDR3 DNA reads TGTGCCAGCAGCAAAGGGGTGACTAGCGGGAGAACAGATACGCAGTATTTT.

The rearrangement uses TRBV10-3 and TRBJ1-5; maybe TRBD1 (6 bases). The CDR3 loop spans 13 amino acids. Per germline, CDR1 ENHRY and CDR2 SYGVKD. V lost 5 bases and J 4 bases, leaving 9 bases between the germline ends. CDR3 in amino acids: CAISQQGNQPQHF. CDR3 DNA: TGTGCCATCAGTCAACAGGGAAATCAGCCCCAGCATTTT.